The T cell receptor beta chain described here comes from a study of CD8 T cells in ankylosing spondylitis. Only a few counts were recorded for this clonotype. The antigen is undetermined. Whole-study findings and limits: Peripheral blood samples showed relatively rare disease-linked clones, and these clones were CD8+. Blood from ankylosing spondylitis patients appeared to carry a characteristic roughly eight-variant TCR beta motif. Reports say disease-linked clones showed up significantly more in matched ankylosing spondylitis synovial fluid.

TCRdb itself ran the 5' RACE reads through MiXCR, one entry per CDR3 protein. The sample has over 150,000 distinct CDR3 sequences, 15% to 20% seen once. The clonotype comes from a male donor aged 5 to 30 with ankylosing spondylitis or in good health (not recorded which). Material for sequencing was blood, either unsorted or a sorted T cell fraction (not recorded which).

CDR3 residues: CASRSHSGSETQYF. The CDR3 nucleotides read TGTGCCAGCAGATCCCATAGCGGGAGCGAGACCCAGTACTTC. The rearrangement joins TRBV2 to TRBJ2-5, with 9 bases lining up with TRBD2. This CDR3 region has 14 residues. Germline V CDR1 and CDR2: SNHLY, FYNNEI. V was pared by 6 bases and J by 5 bases, with 7 bases of the junction left unmatched.